One T cell receptor beta chain is described in this entry. The sample originates from a study of blood T cell repertoires in COVID-19. Study-level information: COVID-19 samples collected from the United States, Italy and Spain covered acute and convalescent phases. PBMCs, B-cell-depleted T cells, or T cells provided the cDNA or gDNA that made up the material.

Germline V gene data show CDR1 as LGHDT and CDR2 as YNNKEL (reference sequence). V was trimmed by 3 bases and J by 6 bases, leaving 13 bases between them. This CDR3 is built from 14 residues. Original processing methods: Scientists estimated how many nucleated cells there were by amplifying reference gene primers. Data came from immunoSEQ multiplex PCR; TCRdb stores just in-frame clones and leaves some out. The DNA gave D and trimming, while V, J and clone size come from that table. The sample lists 150,000 to 200,000 clones, over 80% occurring once. The specimen was peripheral blood. V usage is TRBV3-1 (or the pseudogene TRBV3-2) and J usage is TRBJ2-3, with D tentatively TRBD2 (6 bases). The origin of this receptor is a woman aged 80 or over with COVID-19, enrolled during active disease. CDR3 sequence (DNA): TGTGCCAGCAGCCAGGTCGCTGGGGGGGATACGCAGTATTTT. Its protein product is CASSQVAGGDTQYF.